A few counts support the clone carrying this T cell receptor beta chain. Its specificity is unknown. This specimen comes from a study of blood T cells in healthy people across ages. Germline V gives CDR1 LGHNA, CDR2 YNFKEQ. The CDR3 totals 16 residues. With 0 bases clipped from V and 4 bases from J, the junction kept 3 bases outside the gene matches. Points from the study as a whole: Calculation of diversity from one million T cells yielded estimates considered to be underestimates. Naive T cell percentage by flow cytometry tracked strongly with beta diversity.

Primed by a sample-barcoded 5' primer and a J-beta primer mix, a second PCR proceeded for about 7 to 11 cycles. TCRdb re-called the 5' RACE reads through MiXCR, storing one row per CDR3 protein. Among around 1.1 million distinct CDR3 sequences listed, approximately 38% were seen once. This chain joins TRBV4-2 and TRBJ2-4, with TRBD1 matching over 10 bases. This TCR derives from a young man in good health. The sample was blood. CDR3: CASSQEPGQGKNIQYF. The DNA of the CDR3 is TGTGCCAGCAGCCAAGAGCCGGGACAGGGGAAAAACATTCAGTACTTC.